A selection of T cell receptor beta chains follows, all from one sample in a study of OX40 agonist ivuxolimab in advanced cancers. Clones were read by immunoSEQ multiplex PCR, and TCRdb kept only the in-frame ones, dropping some. The table includes some 57,000 clones, approximately 81% detected once. Sequences were derived from CD4+ or CD8+ T cells sorted from blood, sampled in a trial of the OX40 agonist ivuxolimab. These receptors originate from an adult with an advanced solid tumor such as melanoma, head and neck, liver or kidney cancer. Each CDR3 is given with its conserved first and last residue. D genes are given only for firm matches.

d_call	v_call	cdr3_aa
.	TRBV7-9	CASSLESRAAFF
.	TRBV5-5	CASSLAGAQETQYF
.	TRBV7-7	CASSFVIETQYF
TRBD2	TRBV11-2	CASSPTSGSYEQYF
TRBD1	TRBV4-1	CASSQQGAYTEAFF
.	TRBV6-4	CASSDPGNNEKLFF
.	TRBV11-2	CASSLSQGTGEQFF
.	TRBV2	CASSEGRTALSYEQYF
.	TRBV10-3	CAISESAESSYEQYF
TRBD1	TRBV11-3	CASSTGGEQYF
.	TRBV18	CASSPQPNEGETQYF
.	TRBV15	CATSQRTDPAKNIQYF
TRBD1	TRBV19	CASSIGGTGPYEQYF
.	TRBV27	CASSPDHTIPGEQFF
.	TRBV28	CASYTSPGNTIYF
TRBD1	TRBV6-1	CASSGSGTGSYEQYF
.	TRBV20-1	CSAGLISEQFF
.	TRBV6-1	CASSEGRYYGYTF
.	TRBV7-3	CASSTTQNTEAFF
TRBD1	TRBV6-1	CASSEPGTAGEKLFF
.	TRBV5-4	CASSPVRVSSSYEQYF
.	TRBV7-8	CASSFVQGVNTEAFF
TRBD2	TRBV6-5	CASSYSGAGVGNEQFF
TRBD1	TRBV5-1	CASSLGTGAYEQYF
.	TRBV7-2	CASSGDLLEQYF
.	TRBV5-4	CASSLMYSSSTDTQYF
.	TRBV19	CASSMAIRYEQYF
TRBD2	TRBV2	CASSERGTSGSYEQYF
.	TRBV28	CASSPGPIYYGYTF
TRBD2	TRBV13	CASSPRTSGGGTDTQYF
.	TRBV6-1	CASSGGRQTEAFF